The present T cell receptor beta chain was sequenced within a study of blood T cells in healthy people across ages. Individuals who donated were healthy Caucasians from Russia aged roughly 6 to 100. Each sample yielded at least 6 million isolated PBMCs. Looked up from germline, CDR1 is KGHDR and CDR2 is SFDVKD. Trimming pared 5 bases from V and 0 bases from J, leaving 7 bases between. CDR3 length: 14 amino acids. Combining a sample-barcoded 5' primer with a J-beta primer mix, a second PCR ran for about 7 to 12 cycles. The template-switch adaptor was a 5' adaptor with 12 random nucleotides. It tagged each cDNA molecule. One entry per CDR3 protein, called by TCRdb with MiXCR from the 5' RACE reads. The sample has 1.5 million to 2 million distinct CDR3 sequences; 28% are singletons.

The sample consisted of blood. The source is a woman in her twenties or thirties in good health. The chain couples TRBV24-1 to TRBJ2-1; tentative D call: TRBD2 (5 bases). The CDR3 protein is CATSAGCSYNEQFF. CDR3 sequence (DNA): TGTGCCACCAGTGCGGGATGCTCCTACAATGAGCAGTTCTTC.